Below are 25 T cell receptor beta chains sequenced from a single sample in a study of T cells after yellow fever vaccination. TCRdb re-called the 5' RACE reads through MiXCR, storing one row per CDR3 protein. This table holds approximately 600,000 distinct CDR3 sequences, over 9% found once. The sequencing used PBMCs, collected on the day of the yellow fever booster vaccination. The receptors shown here come from a man aged 25 to 40 who received the YFV17D yellow fever vaccine.

This clonotype has a handful of counts. The chain joins TRBV5-1 to TRBJ2-5; D gene ambiguous. The CDR3 loop spans 14 amino acids. Germline V gene lookup returns CDR1 SGHRS and CDR2 YFSETQ. Trimming removed 1 base from V and 2 bases from J, with 9 bases in between. CDR3 sequence: CASSLRQSQETQYF. The CDR3 region has the DNA TGCGCCAGCAGCTTGCGGCAGAGTCAAGAGACCCAGTACTTC.

This chain joins TRBV18 and TRBJ1-3; D perhaps matches TRBD1 (5 bases). Germline CDR1 is KGHSH and CDR2 is LQKENI. V was trimmed by 3 bases and J by 4 bases, leaving 13 bases between them. CDR3 length: 15 amino acids. The CDR3 spells CASSPNQGAGNTIYF. The CDR3 DNA reads TGTGCCAGCTCACCGAACCAGGGTGCAGGAAACACCATATATTTT.

This clonotype was counted only a few times. V gene TRBV5-5 combines with J gene TRBJ2-1, with 8 bases lining up with TRBD2. This CDR3 is built from 16 residues. From germline, CDR1 is SGHKS and CDR2 YYEKEE (reference sequence). V shed 3 bases and J 2 bases; nucleotides not matched to a gene: 7. The DNA for the CDR3 is TGTGCCAGCAGCTCCGAGCGGGAGTCAACCTACAATGAGCAGTTCTTC. Amino acids: CASSSERESTYNEQFF.

This clonotype has more than one count but fewer than ten. The chain links TRBV5-6 to TRBJ2-5, with 7 bases identical to TRBD2. CDR1 is SGHDT and CDR2 is YYEEEE in the germline V gene. J lost 1 base, V lost 0 bases, and 6 bases had no gene match. This CDR3 region has 16 residues. CDR3 in DNA: TGTGCCAGCAGCTTGGGGGGAGGGGCCCTCCAAGAGACCCAGTACTTC. Translating gives CASSLGGGALQETQYF.

The chain carries TRBV20-1 and TRBJ1-5; D not resolved. The CDR3 is made up of 14 amino acids. The V end was cut by 3 bases, the J end by 3 bases, with 12 bases between. Germline V gene data show CDR1 as DFQATT and CDR2 as SNEGSKA (reference sequence). The CDR3 nucleotides are TGCAGTGCTAGTGTGGCAGAGTTCAATCAGCCCCAGCATTTT. Amino acid sequence: CSASVAEFNQPQHF.

This clonotype was recorded a few times. The chain uses TRBV2 and TRBJ2-7; D may be TRBD1 (5 bases). V was clipped by 8 bases and J by 5 bases, with 22 bases between them. The CDR3 totals 15 residues. CDR1 is SNHLY, CDR2 FYNNEI, per germline. The CDR3 nucleotides are TGTGCCAGCGGGGCAACAGGTTCTGGGGCGGACGAGCAGTACTTC. Translated, it gives CASGATGSGADEQYF.

This clonotype has more than one count but fewer than ten. The J gene is TRBJ2-2, the V gene TRBV7-9; D gene unclear. CDR1 SEHNR and CDR2 FQNEAQ come from the germline V gene (reference sequence). This CDR3 comprises 15 residues. V was shortened by 5 bases and J by 7 bases, with 17 bases between the two germline ends. This chain's CDR3 is CASSHKDLWGGELFF. The CDR3 region has the DNA TGTGCCAGCAGCCACAAGGACCTCTGGGGCGGGGAGCTGTTTTTT.

The chain is built from TRBV7-2 and TRBJ2-3; 10 bases are a match to TRBD2. CDR3 size: 17 residues. The trim removed 4 bases at V and 1 base at J, leaving 8 bases unmatched. Germline CDR1 reads SGHTA; CDR2 reads FQGNSA. CDR3 amino acids: CASSWGSGRTGTDTQYF. DNA for the CDR3: TGTGCCAGCAGCTGGGGTAGCGGGAGGACTGGCACAGATACGCAGTATTTT.

This clonotype was observed a few times. V usage is TRBV6-1 and J usage is TRBJ1-1; D remains ambiguous. Trimming removed 3 bases from V and 0 bases from J, with 11 bases in between. CDR3 length: 15 amino acids. Per the germline V gene, CDR1 is MNHNS and CDR2 is SASEGT. CDR3 sequence (DNA): TGTGCCAGCAGTGATGGCCCCGTAATGAACACTGAAGCTTTCTTT. As protein: CASSDGPVMNTEAFF.

The chain couples TRBV3-1 to TRBJ2-5; 10 positions match TRBD2. The CDR3 contains 13 residues. The V gene end was trimmed by 0 bases and the J gene end by 14 bases; junction bases not matched to a gene: 6. Per the germline V gene, CDR1 is LGHDT and CDR2 is YNNKEL (reference sequence). CDR3 DNA: TGTGCCAGCAGCCAAGATCTACTAGCGGGGCGCTACTTC. It is translated as CASSQDLLAGRYF.

The V and J genes are TRBV18 and TRBJ2-1; D may be TRBD1 or TRBD2 (5 bases each). The CDR3 sequence is 15 residues long. V was trimmed by 6 bases and J by 6 bases, leaving 18 bases between them. Germline lookup yields CDR1 KGHSH and CDR2 LQKENI. The CDR3 region has the DNA TGTGCCAGCTCCGCAGGCCAGGGTGGGAGCAATGAGCAGTTCTTC. Translating gives CASSAGQGGSNEQFF.

The gene calls are TRBV7-9 and TRBJ2-7; D is possibly TRBD1 (8 bases). Germline CDR1 SEHNR, CDR2 FQNEAQ (reference sequence). The V and J ends lost 5 bases and 3 bases respectively, with 17 bases between them. The length of the CDR3 is 15 residues. As DNA, the CDR3 is TGTGCCAGCAGCCCAAACAGGGGGGGCTACTACGAGCAGTACTTC. Its translation is CASSPNRGGYYEQYF.

The chain couples TRBV11-2 to TRBJ2-7, with 8 bases that match TRBD2. Unmatched junction bases numbered 15, after V lost 7 bases and J lost 4 bases. The germline gives CDR1 SGHAT, CDR2 FQNNGV. The length of the CDR3 is 16 residues. The CDR3 reads CASTLQRVAGSYEQYF. In DNA form, the CDR3 reads TGTGCCAGCACCCTACAAAGGGTAGCGGGGTCGTACGAGCAGTACTTC. Full variable domain (missing parts from reference TRBV11-2 and TRBJ2-7): EAGVAQSPRYKIIEKRQSVAFWCNPISGHATLYWYQQILGQGPKLLIQFQNNGVVDDSQLPKDRFSAERLKGVDSTLKIQPAKLEDSAVYLCASTLQRVAGSYEQYFGPGTRLTVT.

This clonotype occurred a few times. This chain links TRBV15 with TRBJ2-3, with D perhaps being TRBD1 or TRBD2 (7 bases each). The V end was cut by 3 bases, the J end by 3 bases, with 19 bases between. Germline V gene sequence: CDR1 LNHNV, CDR2 YYDKDF (reference sequence). The CDR3 has 17 residues. CDR3 nucleotide sequence: TGTGCCACCAGCAGTGACAGGGCGGGAGAGGGTACAGATACGCAGTATTTT. Encoded protein: CATSSDRAGEGTDTQYF.

This clonotype was seen a handful of times. The V and J genes are TRBV28 and TRBJ2-7; D gene ambiguous. Germline CDR1 and CDR2: MDHEN and SYDVKM. This CDR3 comprises 13 residues. Trimming removed 5 bases at V and 4 bases at J, with 12 bases between. The CDR3 coding sequence is TGTGCCAGCAGTCAAACGGACCTTTACGAGCAGTACTTC. Translating it yields CASSQTDLYEQYF.

This clonotype occurred many times. The CDR3 sequence: CAWGETGTVAHEQYF. The CDR3 DNA reads as TGTGCCTGGGGAGAGACCGGGACAGTGGCCCACGAGCAGTACTTC. J is TRBJ2-7 and V is TRBV30, with TRBD1 matching over 7 bases. This CDR3 spans 15 amino acids. Germline V lookup: CDR1 GTSNPN, CDR2 SVGIG (reference sequence). V lost 5 bases to trimming and J lost 5 bases; unmatched junction nucleotides: 15.

The V gene is TRBV27, the J gene TRBJ2-3, with 8 bases matching TRBD1. V lost 7 bases, J lost 2 bases, and 5 bases stayed unmatched. Germline V gene lookup returns CDR1 MNHEY and CDR2 SMNVEV (reference sequence). The CDR3 is 14 amino acids. CDR3 DNA sequence: TGTGCCAGCAACCGGGACAGGTCCACAGATACGCAGTATTTT. Translating it yields CASNRDRSTDTQYF.

The chain has TRBV28 and TRBJ1-1; D unclear. CDR3 size: 13 residues. The V end was cut by 6 bases, the J end by 4 bases, with 12 bases between. Germline CDR1 reads MDHEN; CDR2 reads SYDVKM. CDR3 residues: CASSRVPVTEAFF. Here the CDR3 DNA reads TGTGCCAGCAGCCGGGTTCCTGTCACTGAAGCTTTCTTT.

The rearrangement uses TRBV24-1 and TRBJ2-1, with 15 nucleotides matching TRBD2. With 10 bases clipped from V and 5 bases from J, the junction kept 14 bases outside the gene matches. This CDR3 is built from 18 residues. The germline CDR1 and CDR2 sequences are KGHDR and SFDVKD. CDR3 bases: TGTGCCACATCGGGACTAGCGGGAGGTTATTGCACCCACAATGAGCAGTTCTTC. Its protein is CATSGLAGGYCTHNEQFF.

There are many counts of this clonotype. The chain carries TRBV12-3 or TRBV12-4 and TRBJ2-3; 13 nucleotides agree with TRBD2. The V segment lost 3 bases and the J segment 0 bases; nucleotides outside the gene matches: 9. CDR3 length: 19 residues. For the CDR3, the DNA is TGTGCCAGCAGTTTTGGTCCGGGACTAGCGGGATCTAGCACAGATACGCAGTATTTT. This codes for CASSFGPGLAGSSTDTQYF.

This clonotype was recorded a few times. At one of its ends the junction is not consistent with the germline gene, which may arise from a read error. V gene TRBV7-2 combines with J gene TRBJ1-3, with TRBD1 identical over 7 bases. The V gene's germline CDR1 is SGHTA and CDR2 FQGNSA. The CDR3 extends over 16 amino acids. The CDR3 sequence: CASSLAGTVTGNTIYF. The DNA for the CDR3 is TGTGCCAGCAGCCTAGCTGGGACAGTAACTGGAAACACCATATATTTT.

The rearrangement joins TRBV7-9 to TRBJ1-2; D call uncertain. Trimming removed 5 bases at V and 6 bases at J, with 13 bases between. Germline CDR1 SEHNR, CDR2 FQNEAQ (reference sequence). The CDR3 is 13 amino acids. The CDR3 sequence is CASSRSPRDGYTF. The CDR3 DNA sequence: TGTGCCAGCAGCCGGTCCCCAAGGGATGGCTACACCTTC.

In this sample, this clonotype turned up many times. V gene TRBV28 combines with J gene TRBJ2-7, with D unresolved. Trimming shortened V by 5 bases and J by 4 bases, and 6 bases separated the two germline ends. The CDR3 spans 11 residues. The V gene's germline CDR1 is MDHEN and CDR2 SYDVKM. CDR3 region: CASSKKYEQYF. CDR3 in DNA: TGTGCCAGCAGTAAAAAATACGAGCAGTACTTC.

This clonotype came up a few times. The chain combines TRBV12-3 or TRBV12-4 with TRBJ2-2, with a weak D call TRBD1 (6 bases). Between the trimmed V and J ends, which lost 6 bases and 7 bases, there was a span of 15 bases. This CDR3 region has 14 residues. CDR3 region: CASRLQGSSGELFF. CDR3 in DNA: TGTGCCAGCAGGCTTCAGGGGTCGAGCGGGGAGCTGTTTTTT.

The CDR3 nucleotides are TGTGCCAGCAGTCGGAAGGGCTCTAGCACAGATACGCAGTATTTT. Its translation: CASSRKGSSTDTQYF. The chain joins TRBV12-3 or TRBV12-4 to TRBJ2-3; D gene uncertain. Between the trimmed V and J ends, which lost 5 bases and 0 bases, there was a span of 12 bases. This CDR3 comprises 15 residues.